These 31 T cell receptor beta chains originate from one sample sequenced in a study of shared clonotypes between healthy human individuals. Sequencing used immunoSEQ multiplex PCR; TCRdb keeps in-frame clones, though not all of them. The sample lists 1.4 million or so clones, approximately 98.5% occurring once. The sequenced sample consisted of naive CD4+ T cells sorted from blood. The subset was: CD45RA+ positively selected. These receptor sequences come from a man in his thirties or forties in good health.

This rearrangement joins TRBV27 to TRBJ1-1; no clear D gene. V dropped 2 bases and J dropped 4 bases, with 8 bases sitting between them. Germline CDR1 is MNHEY and CDR2 is SMNVEV (reference sequence). The CDR3 has 13 amino acids. CDR3 in amino acids: CASSLNVGTEAFF. The DNA for the CDR3 is TGTGCCAGCAGTTTAAATGTGGGCACTGAAGCTTTCTTT.

A word on this clone: Additional DNA sequences in this sample encode the identical CDR3. The CDR3 here is CASSPPSSTDTQYF. CDR3 sequence (DNA): TGTGCCAGCTCACCACCCTCAAGTACAGATACGCAGTATTTT. V usage is TRBV18 and J usage is TRBJ2-3; no clear D. V was clipped by 0 bases and J by 3 bases, with 7 bases between them. CDR1 KGHSH and CDR2 LQKENI come from the germline V gene. This CDR3 contains 14 residues.

The chain has TRBV29-1 and TRBJ2-7, with D perhaps TRBD1 (6 bases). The V end lost 5 bases, the J end lost 2 bases, and 13 bases lay between the germline ends. CDR1 and CDR2 (germline): SQVTM, ANQGSEA. The CDR3 extends over 13 amino acids. CDR3 DNA: TGCAGCGTTTCCGGGACAAACACCTACGAGCAGTACTTC. Amino acids: CSVSGTNTYEQYF.

As DNA, the CDR3 is TGCGCCAGCAGCTTGCAGGGCATTAGCACTGAAGCTTTCTTT. Its protein product is CASSLQGISTEAFF. V gene TRBV5-1 combines with J gene TRBJ1-1; possibly TRBD1 for D (5 bases). This CDR3 spans 14 amino acids. Trimming cost V 1 base and J 4 bases, with 11 bases left between them. Germline lookup yields CDR1 SGHRS and CDR2 YFSETQ.

The J gene is TRBJ2-3, the V gene TRBV11-2; D might be TRBD1 or TRBD2, each matching 5 bases. V was trimmed by 3 bases and J by 2 bases, leaving 18 bases between them. Germline assignment: CDR1 SGHAT and CDR2 FQNNGV. The CDR3 totals 17 residues. For the CDR3, the DNA is TGTGCCAGCAGCTTGAACCCGGGACCTCAGCCCACAGATACGCAGTATTTT. Encoded protein: CASSLNPGPQPTDTQYF.

V and J are TRBV7-9 and TRBJ1-1; D perhaps matches TRBD1 (6 bases). Germline V lookup: CDR1 SEHNR, CDR2 FQNEAQ (reference sequence). This CDR3 is 15 amino acids long. The V end lost 5 bases, the J end lost 4 bases, and 17 bases lay between the germline ends. The CDR3 region is CASSRPAGEGTEAFF. The CDR3 DNA follows: TGTGCCAGCAGCCGCCCCGCAGGGGAAGGCACTGAAGCTTTCTTT.

This chain connects TRBV5-8 to TRBJ2-1, with TRBD1 matching over 7 bases. Looked up from germline, CDR1 is SGHTS and CDR2 is YDEGEE. The CDR3 has 20 residues. V lost 1 base and J lost 4; bases outside the gene matches: 20. The DNA for the CDR3 is TGTGCCAGCAGCTTGTCGCTCCGCCGCAGGGGGTCTCCAGGTTACAATGAGCAGTTCTTC. It encodes CASSLSLRRRGSPGYNEQFF. Drawing the rest from reference TRBV5-8 and TRBJ2-1, the complete variable domain is EAGVTQSPTHLIKTRGQQATLRCSPISGHTSVYWYQQALGLGLQFLLWYDEGEERNRGNFPPRFSGRQFPNYSSELNVNALELEDSALYLCASSLSLRRRGSPGYNEQFFGPGTRLTVL.

The chain has TRBV18 and TRBJ2-5, with TRBD2 identical over 10 bases. This CDR3 has 15 residues. After removal of 3 bases from V and 7 bases from J, the junction contained 8 bases not matched to a gene. Germline-derived CDR1 and CDR2 are KGHSH and LQKENI. The DNA of the CDR3 is TGTGCCAGCTCACCCCCTAGCGGGAGATCGGGGACCCAGTACTTC. Translating gives CASSPPSGRSGTQYF.

This sequence joins TRBV7-8 and TRBJ2-6; D remains ambiguous. V lost 5 bases and J lost 2, with 10 bases in between. This CDR3 spans 15 amino acids. In germline, CDR1 is SGHVS, CDR2 FQNEAQ. The CDR3 reads CASSPIFAGANVLTF. The CDR3 nucleotides read TGTGCCAGCAGCCCAATTTTTGCTGGGGCCAACGTCCTGACTTTC.

About this clone: Other DNA sequences within the sample encode an identical CDR3. This chain joins TRBV19 and TRBJ2-3, with TRBD2 matching 7 bases. Trimming cost V 6 bases and J 0 bases; bases outside gene matches: 3. CDR1 LNHDA and CDR2 SQIVND come from the germline V gene (reference sequence). This CDR3 region has 14 residues. DNA of the CDR3: TGTGCCAGTAGGCCTAGCGGAAGCACAGATACGCAGTATTTT. Amino acids: CASRPSGSTDTQYF.

CDR3 in amino acids: CASGESGNTIYF. CDR3 DNA: TGTGCCAGCGGGGAGTCAGGAAACACCATATATTTT. The chain uses TRBV9 and TRBJ1-3; D remains unclear. With 7 bases removed from V and 4 bases from J, the gap between germline ends came to 9 bases. The germline V gene has CDR1 SGDLS and CDR2 YYNGEE. The CDR3 loop spans 12 amino acids.

A remark on this clone: This sample also contains other DNA sequences that code for the same CDR3. The J gene is TRBJ2-7, the V gene TRBV18, with no clear D. The CDR3 runs 12 residues. V was clipped by 5 bases and J by 3 bases, with 8 bases between them. The germline CDR1 and CDR2 sequences are KGHSH and LQKENI. In DNA, the CDR3 is TGTGCCAGCTCAACCGACGGCTACGAGCAGTACTTC. As protein: CASSTDGYEQYF.

The rearrangement links TRBV11-3 to TRBJ2-7; 9 positions agree with TRBD1. The trim removed 1 base at V and 6 bases at J, leaving 4 bases unmatched. The germline V gene has CDR1 SGHNT and CDR2 YENEEA. The CDR3 totals 14 residues. The CDR3 DNA reads as TGTGCCAGCAGCTTAGCACAGGGGGCCGCCGAGCAGTACTTC. It codes for CASSLAQGAAEQYF.

As for this clone: The sample holds other DNA sequences that translate to the same CDR3. This sequence joins TRBV7-9 and TRBJ2-5; unclear D gene. The ends were cut back, 5 bases at V and 3 bases at J, with 4 bases in the middle. Germline V gives CDR1 SEHNR, CDR2 FQNEAQ (reference sequence). The CDR3 extends over 11 amino acids. The CDR3, as DNA: TGTGCCAGCAGCCCAAAAGAGACCCAGTACTTC. This gives the protein CASSPKETQYF. Looking up the rest from reference TRBV7-9 and TRBJ2-5 gives the full variable domain: DTGVSQNPRHKITKRGQNVTFRCDPISEHNRLYWYRQTLGQGPEFLTYFQNEAQLEKSRLLSDRFSAERPKGSFSTLEIQRTEQGDSAMYLCASSPKETQYFGPGTRLLVL.

The chain is built from TRBV18 and TRBJ1-5; possibly TRBD1 for D (6 bases). CDR1 is KGHSH and CDR2 is LQKENI in the germline V gene. The V end was cut by 2 bases, the J end by 6 bases, with 11 bases between. This CDR3 has 14 residues. This chain's CDR3 is CASSPSGDAQPQHF. CDR3 sequence (DNA): TGTGCCAGCTCACCATCAGGGGATGCTCAGCCCCAGCATTTT.

The gene calls are TRBV28 and TRBJ1-5, with 7 bases aligning to TRBD1. Looked up from germline, CDR1 is MDHEN and CDR2 is SYDVKM. CDR3 length equals 14 residues. Unmatched junction bases numbered 7, after V lost 5 bases and J lost 6 bases. Written as DNA, the CDR3 is TGTGCCAGCAGTCCTACAGGGGTGACTCAGCCCCAGCATTTT. Its translation: CASSPTGVTQPQHF. Using reference TRBV28 and TRBJ1-5 for the parts outside the CDR3, the full variable domain is DVKVTQSSRYLVKRTGEKVFLECVQDMDHENMFWYRQDPGLGLRLIYFSYDVKMKEKGDIPEGYSVSREKKERFSLILESASTNQTSMYLCASSPTGVTQPQHFGDGTRLSIL.

This chain links TRBV9 with TRBJ2-3, with 7 bases matching TRBD2. CDR1 SGDLS and CDR2 YYNGEE come from the germline V gene. The CDR3 runs to 16 residues. Trimming took 7 bases from V and 3 from J; bases not matched to a gene: 14. CDR3 nucleotide sequence: TGTGCCAGCGGGGGAGGGTGGAGCGGCGCAACAGATACGCAGTATTTT. Amino acids: CASGGGWSGATDTQYF.

The chain recombines TRBV5-1 with TRBJ2-7, with 13 nucleotides matching TRBD2. Trimming cost V 2 bases and J 5 bases; bases outside gene matches: 4. In germline, CDR1 is SGHRS, CDR2 YFSETQ. The CDR3 is 15 residues long. The CDR3: CASSFSGTSGNEQYF. The CDR3 DNA follows: TGCGCCAGCAGCTTCTCCGGGACTAGCGGGAACGAGCAGTACTTC.

The chain recombines TRBV9 with TRBJ1-3, with 7 bases matching TRBD1. V lost 7 bases and J lost 4; bases outside the gene matches: 8. Germline V gene lookup returns CDR1 SGDLS and CDR2 YYNGEE. The CDR3 covers 14 residues. CDR3 in amino acids: CASDQTGLGNTIYF. The CDR3 DNA reads as TGTGCCAGCGACCAGACAGGGTTGGGAAACACCATATATTTT.

In DNA form, the CDR3 reads TGTGCCAGCAGACCCGCCAATCAGCCCCAGCATTTT. It specifies CASRPANQPQHF. The chain has TRBV6-1 and TRBJ1-5, with unresolved D. Germline assignment: CDR1 MNHNS and CDR2 SASEGT. V was shortened by 6 bases and J by 3 bases, with 6 bases between the two germline ends. The CDR3 consists of 12 residues.

The chain joins TRBV5-5 to TRBJ2-7; D is undetermined. V was cut by 0 bases and J by 3 bases, with 10 bases left in between. This CDR3 comprises 14 residues. The V gene's germline CDR1 is SGHKS and CDR2 YYEKEE (reference sequence). The CDR3 sequence: CASSLAGSLYEQYF. DNA for the CDR3: TGTGCCAGCAGCTTGGCCGGCAGTCTCTACGAGCAGTACTTC.

The chain uses TRBV9 and TRBJ2-3; 8 bases are shared with TRBD2. The trim removed 4 bases at V and 0 bases at J, leaving 10 bases unmatched. This CDR3 comprises 17 residues. CDR1 is SGDLS, CDR2 YYNGEE, per germline. CDR3 amino acids: CASSRSGRRLSTDTQYF. The CDR3 DNA sequence: TGTGCCAGCAGCAGAAGCGGGAGAAGGCTGAGCACAGATACGCAGTATTTT.

The CDR3 coding sequence is TGCAGCATCAACGCGGTATTAGATACGCAGTATTTT. Translation: CSINAVLDTQYF. V is TRBV29-1 and J is TRBJ2-3; D remains unclear. Germline V gene sequence: CDR1 SQVTM, CDR2 ANQGSEA. V gave up 8 bases and J gave up 5 bases, with 14 bases separating them. This CDR3 is 12 amino acids long.

The chain has TRBV7-2 and TRBJ2-7; 10 bases line up with TRBD1. The V gene's germline CDR1 is SGHTA and CDR2 FQGNSA. The J segment lost 6 bases and the V segment lost 0 bases, leaving 14 bases of the junction unmatched. This CDR3 spans 18 amino acids. The CDR3 here is CASSLAKGWDRGILEQYF. CDR3 coding DNA: TGTGCCAGCAGCTTAGCGAAGGGCTGGGACAGGGGTATACTCGAGCAGTACTTC.

This chain joins TRBV11-2 and TRBJ2-5; no clear D. The CDR3 runs 13 residues. V lost 3 bases, J lost 5 bases, and 10 bases lay in between. Looked up from germline, CDR1 is SGHAT and CDR2 is FQNNGV. CDR3 in DNA: TGTGCCAGCAGCTTCGGAAGTGGGGAGACCCAGTACTTC. It specifies CASSFGSGETQYF.

The chain joins TRBV6-1 to TRBJ2-3, with 7 bases matching TRBD1. Germline CDR1 MNHNS, CDR2 SASEGT. This CDR3 is 14 amino acids long. V lost 6 bases to trimming and J lost 3 bases; unmatched junction nucleotides: 6. CDR3 amino acids: CASRWTGGTDTQYF. The CDR3 nucleotides are TGTGCCAGCAGGTGGACAGGCGGGACAGATACGCAGTATTTT.

The chain has TRBV7-9 and TRBJ2-5; D is perhaps TRBD1 (5 bases). Per the germline V gene, CDR1 is SEHNR and CDR2 is FQNEAQ (reference sequence). V lost 0 bases, J lost 5 bases, and 16 bases lay in between. This CDR3 region has 16 residues. The CDR3 loop is CASSLAAGMDAETQYF. The DNA of the CDR3 is TGTGCCAGCAGCTTAGCGGCAGGGATGGATGCGGAGACCCAGTACTTC.

This clone appeared once. This rearrangement joins TRBV7-9 to TRBJ1-1; the D gene is possibly TRBD1 (5 bases). V lost 5 bases to trimming and J lost 4 bases, with 17 bases between them. Germline V gene data show CDR1 as SEHNR and CDR2 as FQNEAQ (reference sequence). The CDR3 sequence is 15 residues long. This chain's CDR3 is CASSPYSDRGTEAFF. The CDR3 DNA follows: TGTGCCAGCAGCCCTTATAGCGACAGAGGCACTGAAGCTTTCTTT.

As regards this clone: Distinct nucleotide sequences in the sample also encode this CDR3. The chain combines TRBV11-2 with TRBJ2-1, with D maybe TRBD1 (5 bases). Germline V gives CDR1 SGHAT, CDR2 FQNNGV. This CDR3 is 16 amino acids long. V lost 2 bases and J lost 0, with 11 bases in between. The CDR3 sequence: CASSLRGASSYNEQFF. The CDR3 DNA follows: TGTGCCAGCAGCTTAAGGGGTGCAAGCTCCTACAATGAGCAGTTCTTC. The variable domain in full, with the rest retrieved from reference TRBV11-2 and TRBJ2-1, is EAGVAQSPRYKIIEKRQSVAFWCNPISGHATLYWYQQILGQGPKLLIQFQNNGVVDDSQLPKDRFSAERLKGVDSTLKIQPAKLEDSAVYLCASSLRGASSYNEQFFGPGTRLTVL.

CDR3 sequence (DNA): TGTGCCAGCAGTTACGACGGAGGGGGGTATACTGAAGCTTTCTTT. The encoded protein is CASSYDGGGYTEAFF. The chain carries TRBV6-6 and TRBJ1-1, with a weak D call TRBD1 (6 bases). Trimming left V 2 bases short and J 5 bases short, with 15 bases between. The CDR3 contains 15 residues. The germline gives CDR1 MNHNY, CDR2 SVGAGI (reference sequence).

This rearrangement joins TRBV30 to TRBJ1-1, with a possible D match to TRBD1 (5 bases). The germline CDR1 and CDR2 sequences are GTSNPN and SVGIG (reference sequence). The CDR3 contains 13 residues. Deletions cut 1 base from V and 6 bases from J, with 12 bases between. DNA for the CDR3: TGTGCCTGGAGTGAGCAGGGTACCTCTGAAGCTTTCTTT. Encoded protein: CAWSEQGTSEAFF. The full variable domain, rest sourced from reference TRBV30 and TRBJ1-1, is SQTIHQWPATLVQPVGSPLSLECTVEGTSNPNLYWYRQAAGRGLQLLFYSVGIGQISSEVPQNLSASRPQDRQFILSSKKLLLSDSGFYLCAWSEQGTSEAFFGQGTRLTVV.